The source of this T cell receptor beta chain is a study of blood T cell repertoires in COVID-19. The CDR3 has 16 amino acids. Germline V lookup: CDR1 LNHDA, CDR2 SQIVND (reference sequence). Trimming took 3 bases from V and 1 from J; bases not matched to a gene: 8. Using immunoSEQ multiplex PCR, the repertoire was profiled, and TCRdb retains in-frame clones only, with some absent. The table shows 200,000 to 250,000 clones, with roughly four fifths occurring only once. This TCR was recovered from a woman aged 40 to 50 with acute or convalescent COVID-19. What was sequenced was peripheral blood. The rearrangement links TRBV19 to TRBJ2-5; 7 bases fit TRBD2. The CDR3 DNA sequence: TGTGCCAGTAGTATCACCGTTCCGGGGGGCCAAGAGACCCAGTACTTC. Its protein product is CASSITVPGGQETQYF.